These 20 T cell receptor beta chains were all obtained from the same sample, sequenced in a study of blood T cell repertoires in COVID-19. Repertoires were generated with immunoSEQ multiplex PCR, while TCRdb's copy carries only in-frame clones and drops some. The repertoire has around 230,000 clones, roughly 85% of them found once; the top ten carry about 2.2%. Sequencing used peripheral blood. The source is a man aged 25-45 years who had recovered from COVID-19.

The chain uses TRBV29-1 and TRBJ2-2; tentative D call: TRBD2 (6 bases). There are 14 residues in the CDR3. Germline V gene sequence: CDR1 SQVTM, CDR2 ANQGSEA. V was trimmed by 3 bases and J by 6 bases, leaving 14 bases between them. CDR3: CSVDTRAGSGELFF. The CDR3 coding sequence is TGCAGCGTTGACACCAGGGCGGGATCCGGGGAGCTGTTTTTT.

Regarding this clone: The junction shows a germline mismatch at one end, possibly a read error. This chain uses TRBV28 with TRBJ1-1; TRBD1 matches 8 bases. CDR1 is MDHEN, CDR2 SYDVKM, per germline. This CDR3 has 15 residues. The CDR3 region has the DNA TGTGCCAGCAGTTTATTCACAGGGGGGAACGCTGAAGCTTTCTTT. As protein: CASSLFTGGNAEAFF. Based on the CDR3 plus reference TRBV28 and TRBJ1-1, the full variable domain is DVKVTQSSRYLVKRTGEKVFLECVQDMDHENMFWYRQDPGLGLRLIYFSYDVKMKEKGDIPEGYSVSREKKERFSLILESASTNQTSMYLCASSLFTGGNAEAFFGQGTRLTVV.

This clone was counted a single time. The genes are TRBV5-1 and TRBJ2-7, with D possibly matching TRBD1 (6 bases). V was clipped by 2 bases and J by 0 bases, with 9 bases between them. The germline V gene has CDR1 SGHRS and CDR2 YFSETQ. CDR3 size: 14 residues. CDR3 sequence (DNA): TGCGCCAGCAGCTTACAGGGAACCTCCTACGAGCAGTACTTC. Its protein is CASSLQGTSYEQYF.

The CDR3 protein is CASSRTGENEKLFF. CDR3 coding DNA: TGCGCCAGCTCACGGACAGGGGAAAACGAAAAACTGTTTTTT. The chain is built from TRBV5-1 and TRBJ1-4; 9 bases line up with TRBD1. Trimming cost V 7 bases and J 8 bases; bases outside gene matches: 9. Per germline, CDR1 SGHRS and CDR2 YFSETQ. This CDR3 region has 14 residues.

The chain employs TRBV5-1 and TRBJ1-3; tentative D call: TRBD1 (6 bases). Between the trimmed V and J ends, which lost 4 bases and 0 bases, there was a span of 11 bases. The CDR3 is made up of 15 amino acids. Per the germline V gene, CDR1 is SGHRS and CDR2 is YFSETQ. This chain's CDR3 is CASSPGGHSGNTIYF. CDR3 DNA sequence: TGCGCCAGCAGCCCGGGGGGCCACTCTGGAAACACCATATATTTT.

This rearrangement joins TRBV18 to TRBJ1-4; TRBD1 agrees at 7 bases. From germline, CDR1 is KGHSH and CDR2 LQKENI. The trim removed 3 bases at V and 5 bases at J, leaving 3 bases unmatched. This CDR3 has 14 residues. The CDR3 sequence: CASSPGQENEKLFF. The CDR3 region has the DNA TGTGCCAGCTCACCTGGACAGGAAAATGAAAAACTGTTTTTT.

V is TRBV6-1 and J is TRBJ1-1, with unresolved D. The length of the CDR3 is 13 residues. V lost 3 bases and J lost 3, with 8 bases in between. Germline CDR1 is MNHNS and CDR2 is SASEGT. The CDR3 nucleotides read TGTGCCAGCAGTGAGCAACTGTACACTGAAGCTTTCTTT. It translates to CASSEQLYTEAFF.

The CDR3 DNA reads TGTGCCAGCAGCCAGCAGCCCGGACTAGCGGACACAGATACGCAGTATTTT. Encoded protein: CASSQQPGLADTDTQYF. The V gene is TRBV11-3, the J gene TRBJ2-3; 10 bases align to TRBD2. This CDR3 is 17 amino acids long. With 5 bases clipped from V and 2 bases from J, the junction kept 10 bases outside the gene matches. Germline V CDR1 and CDR2: SGHNT, YENEEA.

The chain combines TRBV7-2 with TRBJ2-3; D is unresolved. V gave up 7 bases and J gave up 2 bases, with 4 bases separating them. This CDR3 has 11 amino acids. Germline V gene sequence: CDR1 SGHTA, CDR2 FQGNSA. The CDR3 DNA is TGTGCCAGCACCTCCACAGATACGCAGTATTTT. Its protein product is CASTSTDTQYF.

The V and J genes are TRBV4-1 and TRBJ2-7; D ambiguous. Germline V gives CDR1 MGHRA, CDR2 YSYEKL. The ends were cut back, 4 bases at V and 2 bases at J, with 12 bases in the middle. The CDR3 contains 14 residues. The CDR3 protein is CASSPYRIPYEQYF. For the CDR3, the DNA is TGCGCCAGCAGCCCTTACAGAATCCCCTACGAGCAGTACTTC.

The rearrangement joins TRBV18 to TRBJ2-1; TRBD2 matches at 8 bases. Trimming cost V 3 bases and J 7 bases; bases outside gene matches: 5. Germline loops: CDR1 KGHSH, CDR2 LQKENI. The length of the CDR3 is 14 residues. CDR3 in amino acids: CASSPSGGGNEQFF. The CDR3 DNA reads TGTGCCAGCTCACCCTCCGGGGGGGGGAATGAGCAGTTCTTC.

This chain links TRBV11-3 with TRBJ1-1; D is uncertain. The CDR3 consists of 13 residues. Germline loops: CDR1 SGHNT, CDR2 YENEEA. V lost 1 base and J lost 6, with 9 bases in between. The DNA for the CDR3 is TGTGCCAGCAGCTTAGGACGAACAGCTGAAGCTTTCTTT. It codes for CASSLGRTAEAFF. The full variable domain, completed using reference TRBV11-3 and TRBJ1-1, is EAGVVQSPRYKIIEKKQPVAFWCNPISGHNTLYWYLQNLGQGPELLIRYENEEAVDDSQLPKDRFSAERLKGVDSTLKIQPAELGDSAVYLCASSLGRTAEAFFGQGTRLTVV.

The CDR3 loop reads CASKNLVGLEETQYF. The DNA of the CDR3 is TGTGCCAGCAAAAACCTCGTGGGACTGGAAGAGACCCAGTACTTC. The rearrangement uses TRBV27 and TRBJ2-5, with D possibly TRBD2 on 6 matching bases. Germline loops: CDR1 MNHEY, CDR2 SMNVEV (reference sequence). The CDR3 extends over 15 amino acids. V shed 7 bases and J shed 3 bases, with 18 bases lying between them.

In its sample, this clone was seen once. The genes are TRBV7-9 and TRBJ2-7; 12 bases line up with TRBD1. The length of the CDR3 is 16 residues. Trimming removed 5 bases from V and 3 bases from J; junction bases left unmatched: 8. Germline V gene lookup returns CDR1 SEHNR and CDR2 FQNEAQ (reference sequence). CDR3 residues: CASSLGTGGNGYEQYF. The CDR3 DNA is TGTGCCAGCAGCCTTGGGACAGGGGGCAATGGCTACGAGCAGTACTTC.

This rearrangement joins TRBV11-2 to TRBJ2-1; D gene ambiguous. This CDR3 is built from 11 residues. CDR1 is SGHAT, CDR2 FQNNGV, per germline. V dropped 3 bases and J dropped 8 bases, with 5 bases sitting between them. The DNA of the CDR3 is TGTGCCAGCAGCTTCGCGGATGAGCAGTTCTTC. This gives the protein CASSFADEQFF.

The chain combines TRBV3-1 (or the pseudogene TRBV3-2) with TRBJ2-5; D is perhaps TRBD2 (6 bases). Trimming took 1 base from V and 5 from J, leaving 14 bases between them. The germline CDR1 and CDR2 sequences are LGHDT and YNNKEL (reference sequence). This CDR3 has 15 amino acids. The CDR3 region is CASSQAPVGGETQYF. CDR3 DNA sequence: TGTGCCAGCAGCCAAGCCCCGGTTGGGGGGGAGACCCAGTACTTC.

The chain has TRBV9 and TRBJ1-6; D might be TRBD1 (5 bases). Germline V gene lookup returns CDR1 SGDLS and CDR2 YYNGEE. The CDR3 spans 14 residues. Trimming took off 0 bases at V and 9 bases at J, with 10 bases between the two ends. The CDR3 DNA reads as TGTGCCAGCAGCGTAGAGGGTCAGGGTTCACCCCTCCACTTT. It is translated as CASSVEGQGSPLHF.

The rearrangement uses TRBV19 and TRBJ1-6; D gene ambiguous. CDR3 length equals 15 residues. From germline, CDR1 is LNHDA and CDR2 SQIVND (reference sequence). Trimming shortened V by 1 base and J by 0 bases, and 4 bases separated the two germline ends. In nucleotides, the CDR3 is TGTGCCAGTAGTATAGTCTTCTCCTATAATTCACCCCTCCACTTT. This translates into CASSIVFSYNSPLHF.

The J gene is TRBJ2-5, the V gene TRBV5-6; TRBD2 might be the D (5 bases). V lost 1 base, J lost 5 bases, and 15 bases lay in between. The CDR3 consists of 15 residues. The germline CDR1 and CDR2 sequences are SGHDT and YYEEEE. The CDR3 sequence is CASSLIWRARETQYF. The DNA of the CDR3 is TGTGCCAGCAGCTTGATTTGGCGGGCTCGGGAGACCCAGTACTTC.

The chain joins TRBV5-4 to TRBJ2-5, with 8 bases matching TRBD1. The CDR3 is 19 amino acids. Germline CDR1 is SGHNT and CDR2 is YYREEE (reference sequence). Trimming removed 4 bases from V and 5 bases from J; junction bases left unmatched: 22. The CDR3 nucleotides read TGTGCCAGCAGCCCGCGCCCGGCAGGGGGCCTCTTTGTGGACGAGACCCAGTACTTC. Protein sequence: CASSPRPAGGLFVDETQYF.